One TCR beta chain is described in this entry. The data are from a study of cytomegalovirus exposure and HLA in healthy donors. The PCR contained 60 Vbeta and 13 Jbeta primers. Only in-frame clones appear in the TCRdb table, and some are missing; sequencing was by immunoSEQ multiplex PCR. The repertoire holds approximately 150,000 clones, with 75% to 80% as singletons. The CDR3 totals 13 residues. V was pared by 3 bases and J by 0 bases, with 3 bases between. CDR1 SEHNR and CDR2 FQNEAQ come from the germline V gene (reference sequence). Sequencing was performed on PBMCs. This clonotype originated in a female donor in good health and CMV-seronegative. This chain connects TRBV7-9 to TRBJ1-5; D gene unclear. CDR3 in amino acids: CASSFSSNQPQHF. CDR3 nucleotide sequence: TGTGCCAGCAGCTTTAGTAGCAATCAGCCCCAGCATTTT.